Sequencing of this TCR beta chain was carried out in a study of siplizumab effects on memory and regulatory T cells. Data came from immunoSEQ multiplex PCR; TCRdb stores just in-frame clones and leaves some out. This sample has under 130,000 clones, with 90% to 95% found just once. Study findings and constraints: Memory cells seemed less diverse than naive T cells, which also seemed major contributors to the alloresponse.

This clone has just one count. What it recognizes is unknown. V lost 0 bases and J lost 4, with 17 bases in between. This CDR3 spans 17 amino acids. Germline loops: CDR1 MGHRA, CDR2 YSYEKL. The V and J genes are TRBV4-1 and TRBJ2-3, with D possibly being TRBD2 (7 bases). This receptor was taken from a human donor in good health. Sequenced material: CD4+ T cells sorted from blood. This chain's CDR3 is CASSQDGGGSMADTQYF. The CDR3 region has the DNA TGCGCCAGCAGCCAAGATGGGGGGGGCTCGATGGCAGATACGCAGTATTTT.